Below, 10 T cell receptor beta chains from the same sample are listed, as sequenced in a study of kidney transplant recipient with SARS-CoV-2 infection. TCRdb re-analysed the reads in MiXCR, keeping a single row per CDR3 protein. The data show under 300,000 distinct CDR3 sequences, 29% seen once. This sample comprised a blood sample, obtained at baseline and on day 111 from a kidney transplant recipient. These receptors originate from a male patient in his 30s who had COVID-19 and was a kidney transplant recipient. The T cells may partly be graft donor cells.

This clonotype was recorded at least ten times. This chain's CDR3 is CASSRVNCIGKTYGYTF. CDR3 sequence (DNA): TGTGCCAGCAGTAGGGTAAACTGCATCGGAAAGACCTATGGCTACACCTTC. The chain joins TRBV6-2 or TRBV6-3 to TRBJ1-2; D ambiguous. This CDR3 has 17 residues. Germline CDR1 MNHEY, CDR2 SVGEGT. The germline V and J ends were trimmed by 5 bases and 4 bases, with 23 bases remaining between them.

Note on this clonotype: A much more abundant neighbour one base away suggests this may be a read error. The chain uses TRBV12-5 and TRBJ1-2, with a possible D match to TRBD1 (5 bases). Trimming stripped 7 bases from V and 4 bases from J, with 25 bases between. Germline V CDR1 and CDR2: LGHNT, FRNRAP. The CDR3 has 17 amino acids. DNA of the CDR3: TGTGCTAGTGCTAGCCATCCTTTGCAGGGAAAGACCTATGGCTACACCTTC. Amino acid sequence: CASASHPLQGKTYGYTF.

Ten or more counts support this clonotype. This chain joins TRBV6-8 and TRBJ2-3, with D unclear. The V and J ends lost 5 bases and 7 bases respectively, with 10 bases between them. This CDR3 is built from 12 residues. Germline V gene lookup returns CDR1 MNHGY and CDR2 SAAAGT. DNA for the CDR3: TGTGCCAGCAGTGAACGAGCTAATACGCAGTATTTT. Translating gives CASSERANTQYF.

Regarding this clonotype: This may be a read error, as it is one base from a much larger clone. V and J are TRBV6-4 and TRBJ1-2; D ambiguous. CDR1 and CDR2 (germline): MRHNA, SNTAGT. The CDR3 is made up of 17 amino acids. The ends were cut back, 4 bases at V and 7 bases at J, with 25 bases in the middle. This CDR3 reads CASSVCPSHGKTCGYTF. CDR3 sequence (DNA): TGTGCCAGCAGTGTTTGCCCCTCACACGGAAAGACCTGTGGCTACACCTTC.

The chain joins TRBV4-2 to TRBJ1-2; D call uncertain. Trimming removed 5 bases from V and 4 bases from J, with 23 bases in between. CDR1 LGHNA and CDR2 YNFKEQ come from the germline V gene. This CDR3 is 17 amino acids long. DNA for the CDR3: TGTGCCAGCAGCATTTCTGGCAAAGGTCGAAAGACCTATGGCTACACCTTC. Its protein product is CASSISGKGRKTYGYTF.

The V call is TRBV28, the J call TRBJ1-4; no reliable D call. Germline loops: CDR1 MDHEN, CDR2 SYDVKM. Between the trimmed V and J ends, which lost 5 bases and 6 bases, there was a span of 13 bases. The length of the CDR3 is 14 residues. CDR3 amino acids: CASSLRGGHEKLFF. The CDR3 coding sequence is TGTGCCAGCAGTCTTAGAGGTGGGCATGAAAAACTGTTTTTT.

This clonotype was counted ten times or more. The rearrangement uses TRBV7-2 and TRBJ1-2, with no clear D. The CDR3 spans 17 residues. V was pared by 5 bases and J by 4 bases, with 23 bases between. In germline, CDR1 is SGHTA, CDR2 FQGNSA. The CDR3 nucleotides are TGTGCCAGCAGCCCGAAGGGCAGAGACGGAAAGACCTATGGCTACACCTTC. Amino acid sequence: CASSPKGRDGKTYGYTF.

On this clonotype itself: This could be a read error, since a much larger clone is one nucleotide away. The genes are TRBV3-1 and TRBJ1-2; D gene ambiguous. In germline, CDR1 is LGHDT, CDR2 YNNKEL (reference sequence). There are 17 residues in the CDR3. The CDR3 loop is CAGSLADTLRKTYGYTF. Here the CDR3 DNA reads TGTGCCGGCAGCCTAGCCGACACCCTTCGAAAGACCTATGGCTACACCTTC.

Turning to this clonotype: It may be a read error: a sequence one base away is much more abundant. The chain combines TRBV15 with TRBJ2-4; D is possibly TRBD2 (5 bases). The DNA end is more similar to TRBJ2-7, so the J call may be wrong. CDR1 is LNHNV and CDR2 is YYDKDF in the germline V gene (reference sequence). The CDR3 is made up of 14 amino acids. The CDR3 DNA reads TGTGCCACCAGCAGCGGGGAGCTCTCCTACGAGCAGTACTTC. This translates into CATSSGELSYEQYF.

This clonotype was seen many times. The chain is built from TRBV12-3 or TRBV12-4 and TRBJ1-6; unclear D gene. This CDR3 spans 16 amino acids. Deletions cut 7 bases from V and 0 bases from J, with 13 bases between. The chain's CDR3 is CASKPPVSSYNSPLHF. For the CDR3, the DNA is TGTGCCAGCAAGCCCCCTGTGAGCTCCTATAATTCACCCCTCCACTTT.